A single sample is the source of the 4 T cell receptor beta chains below, sequenced in a study of response to subunit inactivated influenza vaccine. TCRdb re-derived calls from the RT-PCR reads in MiXCR, one entry per CDR3 protein. The table records some 850,000 distinct CDR3 sequences, about a fifth of them present only once. The specimen was PBMCs from blood, collected about 5 days after vaccination. These receptor sequences come from a man in his forties or fifties who received an inactivated influenza vaccine.

The rearrangement joins TRBV7-2 to TRBJ1-6; TRBD1 agrees at 7 bases. Germline V CDR1 and CDR2: SGHTA, FQGNSA. This CDR3 contains 15 residues. V was clipped by 5 bases and J by 6 bases; unmatched bases: 7. CDR3 sequence: CASSLSTGVNSPLHF. CDR3 bases: TGTGCCAGCAGCCTATCCACAGGGGTTAATTCACCCCTCCACTTT. The whole variable domain, remainder taken from reference TRBV7-2 and TRBJ1-6, is GAGVSQSPSNKVTEKGKDVELRCDPISGHTALYWYRQSLGQGLEFLIYFQGNSAPDKSGLPSDRFSAERTGGSVSTLTIQRTQQEDSAVYLCASSLSTGVNSPLHFGNGTRLTVT.

This clonotype showed up just a few times. The chain employs TRBV29-1 and TRBJ2-1; D not resolved. This CDR3 is 12 amino acids long. The germline V and J ends were trimmed by 6 bases and 6 bases, with 12 bases remaining between them. Germline CDR1 reads SQVTM; CDR2 reads ANQGSEA. The CDR3 protein is CSVSRMGNEQFF. DNA for the CDR3: TGCAGCGTGAGTAGGATGGGCAATGAGCAGTTCTTC.

There are many counts of this clonotype. V gene TRBV7-6 combines with J gene TRBJ2-7; TRBD2 agrees at 12 bases. J gave up 0 bases and V 2 bases, and 2 bases lay outside the gene matches. This CDR3 region has 16 residues. Germline V gene data show CDR1 as SGHVS and CDR2 as FNYEAQ. The CDR3 DNA reads TGTGCCAGCAGCTTACTAGCGGGGGGGAGCTCCTACGAGCAGTACTTC. Protein: CASSLLAGGSSYEQYF.

There are a few counts of this clonotype. The chain links TRBV20-1 to TRBJ1-1; no definite D call. Between the trimmed V and J ends, which lost 3 bases and 2 bases, there was a span of 4 bases. Germline V gives CDR1 DFQATT, CDR2 SNEGSKA (reference sequence). This CDR3 comprises 11 residues. The CDR3 sequence: CSASDNTEAFF. The CDR3 nucleotides are TGCAGTGCTAGTGACAACACTGAAGCTTTCTTT.